A single sample is the source of the 9 T cell receptor beta chains below, sequenced in a study of T-cell reconstitution after alpha-beta-depleted transplantation in children. Molecular barcoding with unique molecular identifiers was used for the TCRbeta library. TCRdb independently ran MiXCR on the PCR reads; one entry per CDR3 protein. The sample includes about 600,000 distinct CDR3 sequences, 20% to 25% of them seen just once. The specimen was PBMCs, mostly from graft donor cells, collected 360 days after TCRalphabeta/CD19-depleted stem cell transplant. Receptors were obtained from a boy under three years old who had a stem cell transplant for acute myeloid leukemia, so the T cells may come from the graft donor.

A few counts support this clonotype. This rearrangement joins TRBV10-2 to TRBJ1-1, with 8 bases matching TRBD1. There are 14 residues in the CDR3. In germline, CDR1 is WSHSY, CDR2 SAAADI. Germline trimming cut 3 bases from V and 6 bases from J; bases unmatched to any gene: 6. Here the CDR3 DNA reads TGCGCCAGCAGTGATTACAGGGGGGACCCTGAAGCTTTCTTT. It encodes CASSDYRGDPEAFF.

The rearrangement links TRBV12-3 or TRBV12-4 to TRBJ2-7; D uncertain. V was clipped by 0 bases and J by 0 bases, with 3 bases between them. The CDR3 contains 13 residues. The CDR3 here is CASSLAYSYEQYF. The CDR3, as DNA: TGTGCCAGCAGTTTAGCTTACTCCTACGAGCAGTACTTC.

The chain employs TRBV12-3 or TRBV12-4 and TRBJ1-5; possible D gene TRBD1, 5 bases. V was trimmed by 3 bases and J by 5 bases, leaving 11 bases between them. The CDR3 is made up of 14 amino acids. CDR3 in amino acids: CASSLAGHHQPQHF. The CDR3 coding sequence is TGTGCCAGCAGTTTGGCAGGGCATCATCAGCCCCAGCATTTT.

This clonotype was counted a few times. J is TRBJ2-7 and V is TRBV29-1; 8 bases agree with TRBD2. Germline values: CDR1 SQVTM, CDR2 ANQGSEA. The CDR3 runs to 14 residues. The trim removed 4 bases at V and 2 bases at J, leaving 7 bases unmatched. The CDR3 DNA sequence: TGCAGCGTTGTAACTTGGCGGGGGGCCTACGAGCAGTACTTC. Protein sequence: CSVVTWRGAYEQYF.

V usage is TRBV6-1 and J usage is TRBJ2-7; D uncertain. Germline-derived CDR1 and CDR2 are MNHNS and SASEGT. The V gene lost 1 base and the J gene lost 2 bases, with 6 bases spanning the gap. The CDR3 contains 13 residues. The CDR3 DNA sequence: TGTGCCAGCAGTGAAGTCAGGACCTACGAGCAGTACGTC. Encoded protein: CASSEVRTYEQYV.

This clonotype was observed at least ten times. V and J are TRBV20-1 and TRBJ2-1; TRBD2 might be the D (6 bases). V lost 5 bases, J lost 5 bases, and 13 bases lay in between. The CDR3 sequence is 13 residues long. Germline lookup yields CDR1 DFQATT and CDR2 SNEGSKA (reference sequence). Written as DNA, the CDR3 is TGCAGTGCTCCTGGGGGGACCGACAATGAGCAGTTCTTC. The encoded protein is CSAPGGTDNEQFF.

The chain links TRBV4-2 to TRBJ2-3; no definite D call. The germline V gene encodes CDR1 LGHNA and CDR2 YNFKEQ. This CDR3 comprises 16 residues. Trimming removed 0 bases from V and 4 bases from J, with 14 bases in between. CDR3 coding DNA: TGTGCCAGCAGCCAAGAAAATCTAGATCGACCAGATACGCAGTATTTT. This sequence encodes CASSQENLDRPDTQYF.

This clonotype was seen at least ten times. The chain recombines TRBV9 with TRBJ2-1; TRBD2 matches at 8 bases. The germline CDR1 and CDR2 sequences are SGDLS and YYNGEE. The CDR3 contains 17 residues. After removal of 4 bases from V and 4 bases from J, the junction contained 13 bases not matched to a gene. This CDR3 reads CASSPRSSGGLYNEQFF. The CDR3 bases are TGTGCCAGCAGCCCCCGCTCCAGCGGGGGCCTATACAATGAGCAGTTCTTC.

This clonotype was seen repeatedly, ten times or more. This rearrangement joins TRBV2 to TRBJ2-1; D call uncertain. The CDR3 length is 15 residues. Per germline, CDR1 SNHLY and CDR2 FYNNEI. The V and J ends lost 2 bases and 0 bases respectively, with 8 bases between them. The CDR3 region is CASSERSSSYNEQFF. For the CDR3, the DNA is TGTGCCAGCAGTGAAAGGTCTAGCTCCTACAATGAGCAGTTCTTC.